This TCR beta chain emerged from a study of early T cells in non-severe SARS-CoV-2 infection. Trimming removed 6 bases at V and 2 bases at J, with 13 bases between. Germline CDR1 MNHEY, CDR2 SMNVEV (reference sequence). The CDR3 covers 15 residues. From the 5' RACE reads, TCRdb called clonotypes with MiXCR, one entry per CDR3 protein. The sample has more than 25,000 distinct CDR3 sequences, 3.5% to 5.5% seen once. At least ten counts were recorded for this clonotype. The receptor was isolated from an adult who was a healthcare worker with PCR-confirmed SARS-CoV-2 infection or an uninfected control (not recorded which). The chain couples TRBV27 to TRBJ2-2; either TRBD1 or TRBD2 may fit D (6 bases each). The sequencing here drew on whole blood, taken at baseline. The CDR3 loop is CASRVPGANTGELFF. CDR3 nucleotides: TGTGCCAGCAGGGTCCCGGGGGCTAACACCGGGGAGCTGTTTTTT.